A selection of T cell receptor beta chains follows, all from one sample in a study of blood T cell repertoires in COVID-19. Measured with immunoSEQ multiplex PCR; TCRdb has only the in-frame clones, and not every one. The table has tens of thousands of clones, roughly 91% seen once. Input material: peripheral blood. The receptors derive from a man between 50 and 59 years old with active COVID-19. The CDR3 runs from the conserved cysteine through the conserved F or W. The order of the fields is clone size, V gene, D gene, J gene, CDR3 protein, CDR3 DNA. D genes are given only for firm matches. Size tells how often a clone was seen (once, few, many) or the class of an expanded clone, and some rows leave it out.

>NA|TRBV21-1|NA|TRBJ2-1
CASSQFRRGGLNEQFF
TGTGCCAGCAGTCAGTTTCGCCGGGGGGGCCTGAATGAGCAGTTCTTC
>NA|TRBV2|TRBD1|TRBJ1-2
CASSVHRGGYGYTF
TGTGCCAGCAGTGTCCACAGGGGGGGCTATGGCTACACCTTC
>NA|TRBV28|NA|TRBJ2-3
CATRQASTDTQYF
TGTGCCACAAGACAAGCTAGCACAGATACGCAGTATTTT
>NA|TRBV7-2|TRBD2|TRBJ2-1
CASNSGSPYNEQFF
TGTGCCAGCAATAGCGGGAGTCCCTACAATGAGCAGTTCTTC
>NA|TRBV3-1/TRBV3-2|TRBD1|TRBJ2-7
CASSQGTGAYEQYF
TGTGCCAGCAGCCAGGGGACAGGGGCCTACGAGCAGTACTTC
>NA|TRBV5-1|NA|TRBJ2-5
CASRQAQETQYF
TGCGCCAGCCGACAGGCTCAAGAGACCCAGTACTTC
>NA|TRBV5-5|TRBD1|TRBJ2-4
CASSLAPTGSMNIQYF
TGTGCCAGCAGCTTGGCGCCGACAGGGTCAATGAACATTCAGTACTTC
>NA|TRBV5-6|TRBD2|TRBJ2-1
CASSPKSSGTYNEQFF
TGTGCCAGCAGCCCCAAGAGCAGCGGGACCTACAATGAGCAGTTCTTC
>NA|TRBV6-6|TRBD2|TRBJ2-7
CASSPGGGPSYEQYF
TGTGCCAGCAGCCCCGGGGGGGGACCCTCCTACGAGCAGTACTTC
>NA|TRBV9|NA|TRBJ1-1
CASSVRDTEAFF
TGTGCCAGCAGCGTACGCGATACTGAAGCTTTCTTT
>NA|TRBV7-9|TRBD2|TRBJ2-3
CASSPKGVAGGTTDTQYF
TGTGCCAGCAGCCCAAAGGGAGTAGCGGGAGGTACCACAGATACGCAGTATTTT
>NA|TRBV5-5|NA|TRBJ2-1
CASSLDRDEQFF
TGTGCCAGCAGCTTGGACAGGGATGAGCAGTTCTTC
>NA|TRBV15|TRBD1|TRBJ1-2
CATSSNRGGYGYTF
TGTGCCACCAGCAGTAACAGGGGTGGCTATGGCTACACCTTC
>once|TRBV6-1|NA|TRBJ2-7
CASSEPSGRVEQYF
TGTGCCAGCAGTGAACCCTCAGGGCGCGTCGAGCAGTACTTC
>few|TRBV5-5|NA|TRBJ1-2
CASSSQGGLNYGYTF
TGTGCCAGCAGCTCACAGGGAGGGCTGAACTATGGCTACACCTTC
>NA|TRBV28|NA|TRBJ1-5
CASSPSTGSNQPQHF
TGTGCCAGCAGCCCCAGCACAGGGTCTAATCAGCCCCAGCATTTT
>NA|TRBV7-6|TRBD1|TRBJ2-5
CASSLLTGPGSETQYF
TGTGCCAGCAGCCTCCTGACAGGGCCGGGGTCAGAGACCCAGTACTTC
>NA|TRBV4-3|NA|TRBJ2-5
CASSQESGVKTQYF
TGCGCCAGCAGCCAAGAATCAGGGGTGAAGACCCAGTACTTC
>few|TRBV10-3|TRBD2|TRBJ2-1
CAISAQYGTSGRVGYNEQFF
TGTGCCATCAGTGCCCAATACGGGACTAGCGGGAGGGTGGGCTACAATGAGCAGTTCTTC
>NA|TRBV7-2|TRBD1|TRBJ2-5
CASSRGGQGRQETQYF
TGTGCCAGCAGCCGGGGGGGACAGGGGAGACAAGAGACCCAGTACTTC
>NA|TRBV30|NA|TRBJ2-7
CAWSVGAGSYEQYF
TGTGCCTGGAGTGTAGGGGCTGGCTCCTACGAGCAGTACTTC
>NA|TRBV5-4|NA|TRBJ2-3
CASSLKGQDTQYF
TGTGCCAGCAGCTTGAAGGGACAAGATACGCAGTATTTT
>NA|TRBV7-2|TRBD1|TRBJ1-5
CASSLGGQGRRGNQPQHF
TGTGCCAGCAGCTTAGGGGGACAGGGTAGAAGGGGCAATCAGCCCCAGCATTTT
>NA|TRBV3-1/TRBV3-2|TRBD2|TRBJ2-5
CASSQGGGQETQYF
TGTGCCAGCAGCCAGGGGGGAGGGCAGGAGACCCAGTACTTC
>NA|TRBV6-6|TRBD1|TRBJ1-6
CASSPMTGGNSPLHF
TGTGCCAGCAGCCCAATGACAGGGGGCAATTCACCCCTCCACTTT
>NA|TRBV5-1|NA|TRBJ1-4
CASSAGGGLQNEKLFF
TGCGCCAGCAGCGCGGGGGGAGGGCTACAGAATGAAAAACTGTTTTTT
>once|TRBV28|NA|TRBJ1-2
CASREGSARLYGYTF
TGTGCCAGCAGGGAGGGATCGGCTCGACTATATGGCTACACCTTC
>NA|TRBV6-6|NA|TRBJ2-1
CASSSSSDYNEQFF
TGTGCCAGCAGCTCCTCTAGCGACTACAATGAGCAGTTCTTC
>NA|TRBV5-8|NA|TRBJ2-7
CASSFGYSNEQYF
TGTGCCAGCAGCTTCGGGTATTCTAACGAGCAGTACTTC
>NA|TRBV23-1|NA|TRBJ1-3
CASTQVTYRGNTIYF
TGCGCCAGCACTCAAGTCACCTACAGGGGAAACACCATATATTTT
>once|TRBV20-1|NA|TRBJ1-4
CSASQPGVDEKLFF
TGCAGTGCTAGTCAGCCAGGGGTGGATGAAAAACTGTTTTTT
>NA|TRBV4-3|NA|TRBJ1-1
CASSQEQGMMNTEAFF
TGCGCCAGCAGCCAAGAGCAGGGGATGATGAACACTGAAGCTTTCTTT
>NA|TRBV5-1|TRBD1|TRBJ2-7
CASSQRTGGYEQYF
TGCGCCAGCAGCCAACGGACAGGGGGTTACGAGCAGTACTTC